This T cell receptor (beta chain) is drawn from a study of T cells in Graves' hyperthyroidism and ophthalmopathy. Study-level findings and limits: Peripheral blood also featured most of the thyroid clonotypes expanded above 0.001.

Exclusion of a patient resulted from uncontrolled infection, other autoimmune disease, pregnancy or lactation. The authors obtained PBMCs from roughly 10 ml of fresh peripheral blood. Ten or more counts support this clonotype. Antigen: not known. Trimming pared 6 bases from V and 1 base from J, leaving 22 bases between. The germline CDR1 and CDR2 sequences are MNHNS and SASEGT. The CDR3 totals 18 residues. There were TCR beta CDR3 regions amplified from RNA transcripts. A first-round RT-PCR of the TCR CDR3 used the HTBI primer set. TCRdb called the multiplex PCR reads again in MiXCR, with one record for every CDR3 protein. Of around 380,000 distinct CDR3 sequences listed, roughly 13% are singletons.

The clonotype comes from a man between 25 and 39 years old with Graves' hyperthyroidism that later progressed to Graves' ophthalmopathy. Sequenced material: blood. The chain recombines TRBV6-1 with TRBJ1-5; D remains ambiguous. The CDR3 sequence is CASRDRGLRGLSNQPQHF. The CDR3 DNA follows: TGTGCCAGCAGAGATCGAGGACTGCGCGGTTTGAGCAATCAGCCCCAGCATTTT.